This T cell receptor (beta chain) appears in the sequencing data of a study of graft-versus-host responses after intestinal transplantation. As for the study in general: Among the recipients, all got anti-thymocyte globulin induction and then tacrolimus and steroids for 3 to 4 years. The study's findings and limits: GvH clonotypes were identified within recipient marrow, with a subset emerging first in ileum or blood. The highest levels of circulating GvH clones went along with early declines in HvG clones after transplant.

Sequencing was performed with immunoSEQ multiplex PCR; in TCRdb, only in-frame clones are kept and a portion is missing. The top ten hold 51% of the sample, which has under 25,000 clones, around nine tenths seen once. Concerning this clone: Its antigen is as yet unknown.

The sequence came from a human patient who received an intestinal transplant, so some T cells may come from the graft donor. Sequenced material: bone marrow, taken around 120 days after transplant.

The CDR3 DNA reads TGTGCCCCCCACAGGGCCGGGAACATTCAGTACTTC. Translation gives CAPHRAGNIQYF. The chain uses TRBV30 and TRBJ2-4, with D maybe TRBD1 (6 bases). The germline V gene encodes CDR1 GTSNPN and CDR2 SVGIG (reference sequence). Trimming removed 8 bases from V and 7 bases from J, with 15 bases in between. The CDR3 length is 12 residues.